What follows are 16 T cell receptor beta chains derived from one specimen sequenced in a study of human T cells and chemical hapten exposure. TCRdb re-called the RACE reads with MiXCR, one entry per CDR3 protein. In the table there are 85,000 to 100,000 distinct CDR3 sequences, roughly 27% of which are singletons. Sample time point: patch test 3, about 24 weeks after DPC sensitization. Treatment meaning: therapeutic diphenylcyclopropenone sensitization with weekly scalp DPC. The specimen was whole blood, collected in connection with sensitization to the hapten diphenylcyclopropenone (DPC). The receptors here all came from a man aged 35-49 years with alopecia areata. Some clones in this sample may be carry-over from other donors' samples.

The chain employs TRBV6-1 and TRBJ1-1; the D is unclear. The germline CDR1 and CDR2 sequences are MNHNS and SASEGT. The CDR3 loop spans 15 amino acids. V lost 5 bases and J 7 bases, leaving 20 bases between the germline ends. As DNA, the CDR3 is TGTGCCAGCAGTAGACGGACGATGGCCGATAGTGAAGCTTTCTTT. Amino acids: CASSRRTMADSEAFF.

The chain's CDR3 is CASSYKVTDTQYF. CDR3 coding DNA: TGTGCCAGCAGTTATAAAGTGACAGATACGCAGTATTTT. V gene TRBV6-5 combines with J gene TRBJ2-3; D not resolved. CDR1 is MNHEY, CDR2 SVGAGI, per germline. V shed 3 bases and J shed 3 bases, with 7 bases lying between them. The CDR3 loop spans 13 amino acids.

This clonotype was counted only a few times. The chain couples TRBV6-2 or TRBV6-3 to TRBJ2-1; 8 positions match TRBD2. Per the germline V gene, CDR1 is MNHEY and CDR2 is SVGEGT. The length of the CDR3 is 13 residues. The trim removed 6 bases at V and 5 bases at J, leaving 3 bases unmatched. Written as DNA, the CDR3 is TGTGCCAGCAGCCGACTAGCGAACAATGAGCAGTTCTTC. Its protein is CASSRLANNEQFF.

The J gene is TRBJ2-7, the V gene TRBV12-3 or TRBV12-4; D unresolved. Trimming took off 0 bases at V and 2 bases at J, with 8 bases between the two ends. The CDR3 is 14 amino acids. The DNA for the CDR3 is TGTGCCAGCAGTTTAGCGCCGGCCACCTACGAGCAGTACTTC. Translation: CASSLAPATYEQYF.

This clonotype showed up just a few times. The V and J genes are TRBV5-6 and TRBJ2-1; 7 nucleotides align to TRBD2. The length of the CDR3 is 17 residues. Germline lookup yields CDR1 SGHDT and CDR2 YYEEEE. J lost 4 bases, V lost 4 bases, and 14 bases had no gene match. Here the CDR3 reads CASSLSEGGPGYNEQFF. CDR3 coding DNA: TGTGCCAGCAGCCTGTCGGAGGGAGGGCCGGGATACAATGAGCAGTTCTTC.

This clonotype has more than one count but fewer than ten. The rearrangement links TRBV12-3 or TRBV12-4 to TRBJ1-5, with D possibly TRBD1 on 6 matching bases. V lost 2 bases and J lost 3, with 14 bases in between. CDR3 length equals 16 residues. The CDR3 protein is CASSLLPGAYNQPQHF. The CDR3, as DNA: TGTGCCAGCAGTTTATTGCCAGGGGCGTACAATCAGCCCCAGCATTTT.

Only a few counts were recorded for this clonotype. The V gene is TRBV10-3, the J gene TRBJ1-6, with D unclear. The CDR3 totals 15 residues. The V end was cut by 0 bases, the J end by 4 bases, with 7 bases between. The V gene's germline CDR1 is ENHRY and CDR2 SYGVKD. The CDR3 reads CAISESGDYNSPLHF. The CDR3 DNA is TGTGCCATCAGTGAGTCTGGGGATTATAATTCACCCCTCCACTTT.

The V call is TRBV27, the J call TRBJ2-3; TRBD2 agrees at 7 bases. CDR3 length: 14 amino acids. V dropped 2 bases and J dropped 7; count of bases not matched to a gene: 6. CDR1 is MNHEY and CDR2 is SMNVEV in the germline V gene (reference sequence). CDR3 protein: CASSLAAGVNTQYF. CDR3 coding DNA: TGTGCCAGCAGTTTAGCGGCGGGGGTAAATACGCAGTATTTT.

This clonotype was picked up a small number of times. The V call is TRBV28, the J call TRBJ1-6, with no clear D. Germline V gene data show CDR1 as MDHEN and CDR2 as SYDVKM. Trimming stripped 2 bases from V and 9 bases from J, with 5 bases between. There are 12 residues in the CDR3. The CDR3 coding sequence is TGTGCCAGCAGTTTACTCTCTTCACCCCTCCACTTT. Amino acid sequence: CASSLLSSPLHF.

This clonotype was seen a few times. This sequence joins TRBV20-1 and TRBJ2-3, with a tentative D call TRBD2 (6 bases). The CDR3 length is 14 residues. Germline assignment: CDR1 DFQATT and CDR2 SNEGSKA (reference sequence). V shed 3 bases and J shed 1 base, with 11 bases lying between them. The CDR3 sequence is CSARYRRGTDTQYF. Here the CDR3 DNA reads TGCAGTGCTAGGTACAGGAGGGGCACAGATACGCAGTATTTT.

This clonotype has a single count. V and J are TRBV12-3 or TRBV12-4 and TRBJ2-3; TRBD2 agrees at 9 bases. Losses at the gene ends were 0 bases for V and 2 bases for J; bases not matched to a gene: 6. This CDR3 spans 17 amino acids. The CDR3 DNA sequence: TGTGCCAGCAGTTTAGCCAAGACTAGCGGTTCCACAGATACGCAGTATTTT. Residues: CASSLAKTSGSTDTQYF.

The chain uses TRBV7-9 and TRBJ2-3; the match to TRBD1 covers 7 bases. The junction had 11 bases not matched to a gene; V was cut back by 8 bases and J by 0 bases. The CDR3 contains 16 residues. Looked up from germline, CDR1 is SEHNR and CDR2 is FQNEAQ (reference sequence). CDR3 bases: TGTGCCAGCTTACGACAGGGAAGATCTAGCACAGATACGCAGTATTTT. This gives the protein CASLRQGRSSTDTQYF.

CDR3 protein: CAIRGGAQNTEAFF. DNA of the CDR3: TGTGCCATTCGGGGGGGCGCACAGAACACTGAAGCTTTCTTT. This chain joins TRBV10-3 and TRBJ1-1; D is possibly TRBD1 (6 bases). V dropped 9 bases and J dropped 1 base, with 15 bases sitting between them. Germline loops: CDR1 ENHRY, CDR2 SYGVKD. The CDR3 has 14 residues.

This clonotype was seen a handful of times. The chain combines TRBV6-1 with TRBJ1-5, with D unclear. V gave up 4 bases and J gave up 0 bases, with 7 bases separating them. CDR1 and CDR2 from the germline V gene are MNHNS and SASEGT. The CDR3 contains 14 residues. In DNA form, the CDR3 reads TGTGCCAGCAGTGGTCATTATAGCAATCAGCCCCAGCATTTT. It yields the protein CASSGHYSNQPQHF.

The chain has TRBV2 and TRBJ2-2; the D gene is possibly TRBD1 (6 bases). Germline lookup yields CDR1 SNHLY and CDR2 FYNNEI. Between the trimmed V and J ends, which lost 6 bases and 1 base, there was a span of 12 bases. This CDR3 is 15 amino acids long. CDR3 sequence (DNA): TGTGCCAGCAGAATCCAGGGGCTGAACACCGGGGAGCTGTTTTTT. The encoded protein is CASRIQGLNTGELFF.

The chain joins TRBV28 to TRBJ2-4; weak D call: TRBD1 (6 bases). Germline values: CDR1 MDHEN, CDR2 SYDVKM. The CDR3 is made up of 15 amino acids. The V and J ends lost 6 bases and 3 bases respectively, with 15 bases between them. In nucleotides, the CDR3 is TGTGCCAGCAGCTCCACCAGGGGAGTCAAAAACATTCAGTACTTC. Translated, it gives CASSSTRGVKNIQYF.